These 16 T cell receptor beta chains originate from one sample sequenced in a study of T cell responses to AZD1222 COVID-19 vaccine. Clones were sequenced by immunoSEQ multiplex PCR, and TCRdb holds only the in-frame ones, with some missing. The sample has more than 150,000 clones, about 89% seen once; the top ten hold roughly 3.5%. The sequences come from peripheral blood, collected 28 days after the second AZD1222 dose. These receptors were collected from an adult who received the AZD1222 COVID-19 vaccine.

This clone was seen only once. This chain connects TRBV4-2 to TRBJ1-1, with D possibly matching TRBD1 (6 bases). Germline V gene sequence: CDR1 LGHNA, CDR2 YNFKEQ. Deletions cut 0 bases from V and 13 bases from J, with 27 bases between. There are 17 residues in the CDR3. This CDR3 is CASSQDPPGVRGSAGFF. The CDR3, as DNA: TGTGCCAGCAGCCAAGACCCCCCCGGTGTCAGGGGAAGTGCGGGTTTCTTT.

The chain joins TRBV7-9 to TRBJ2-7; the D gene is possibly TRBD1 (6 bases). CDR3 length: 16 residues. The V end was cut by 5 bases, the J end by 2 bases, with 19 bases between. In germline, CDR1 is SEHNR, CDR2 FQNEAQ (reference sequence). The CDR3: CASSPRAGAVPYEQYF. DNA for the CDR3: TGTGCCAGCAGCCCGAGAGCAGGGGCCGTACCCTACGAGCAGTACTTC.

The rearrangement uses TRBV7-9 and TRBJ2-2; 8 positions match TRBD1. CDR1 and CDR2 from the germline V gene are SEHNR and FQNEAQ (reference sequence). The junction had 1 base not matched to a gene; V was cut back by 0 bases and J by 1 base. The CDR3 has 16 residues. The CDR3 loop is CASSLAGTGNTGELFF. The CDR3 nucleotides are TGTGCCAGCAGCTTAGCAGGGACAGGGAACACCGGGGAGCTGTTTTTT.

This clone was observed a few times. The chain has TRBV6-4 and TRBJ1-5, with 7 bases lining up with TRBD1. The CDR3 length is 15 residues. CDR1 MRHNA and CDR2 SNTAGT come from the germline V gene. V trimming: 5 bases; J trimming: 3 bases; junction bases outside the gene matches: 7. The CDR3 sequence: CASSIKGQNNQPQHF. In DNA form, the CDR3 reads TGTGCCAGCAGTATAAAGGGACAGAACAATCAGCCCCAGCATTTT.

This chain links TRBV28 with TRBJ1-5; D uncertain. Trimming removed 4 bases from V and 5 bases from J, with 3 bases in between. This CDR3 region has 11 residues. Germline CDR1 is MDHEN and CDR2 is SYDVKM. DNA of the CDR3: TGTGCCAGCAGTTCTGATCAGCCCCAGCATTTT. This codes for CASSSDQPQHF.

The V and J genes are TRBV7-9 and TRBJ2-1; 9 bases fit TRBD1. The CDR3 is 16 amino acids. Germline V lookup: CDR1 SEHNR, CDR2 FQNEAQ (reference sequence). Trimming cost V 5 bases and J 4 bases; bases outside gene matches: 9. The CDR3 bases are TGTGCCAGCAGCGGATCCGGGACAGGGTATTACAATGAGCAGTTCTTC. Its protein product is CASSGSGTGYYNEQFF.

The chain has TRBV6-5 and TRBJ1-3; the D gene is possibly TRBD1 (6 bases). CDR1 and CDR2 (germline): MNHEY, SVGAGI. This CDR3 is built from 15 residues. V was shortened by 6 bases and J by 0 bases, with 12 bases between the two germline ends. CDR3 DNA: TGTGCCAGCAGGCCCGGGACAATCTCTGGAAACACCATATATTTT. Residues: CASRPGTISGNTIYF.

This clone was recorded a few times. The chain links TRBV28 to TRBJ1-2, with D possibly TRBD1 on 5 matching bases. CDR3 length equals 13 residues. The V end lost 5 bases, the J end lost 7 bases, and 14 bases lay between the germline ends. Germline assignment: CDR1 MDHEN and CDR2 SYDVKM. As DNA, the CDR3 is TGTGCCAGCAGTGGGGGACTAATCTCTGGCTACACCTTC. This sequence encodes CASSGGLISGYTF.

The CDR3 reads CAWRATVNRGGEQYF. In DNA form, the CDR3 reads TGTGCCTGGAGAGCCACCGTCAACAGGGGCGGGGAGCAGTACTTC. The V call is TRBV30, the J call TRBJ2-7; 7 bases align to TRBD1. The CDR3 has 15 residues. Trimming at V came to 3 bases and at J to 7 bases, leaving 15 bases not matched to a gene. Germline CDR1 reads GTSNPN; CDR2 reads SVGIG (reference sequence).

The count of this clone is one. The chain employs TRBV6-2 or TRBV6-3 and TRBJ2-3; D is ambiguous. There are 12 residues in the CDR3. V shed 5 bases and J shed 7 bases, with 10 bases lying between them. Germline V gives CDR1 MNHEY, CDR2 SVGEGT. The CDR3 loop reads CASSPSGNTQYF. CDR3 DNA: TGTGCCAGCAGTCCCTCGGGTAATACGCAGTATTTT.

Only one count was recorded for this clone. The J gene is TRBJ2-2, the V gene TRBV7-6, with D perhaps TRBD1 or TRBD2 (5 bases each). V was clipped by 5 bases and J by 0 bases, with 13 bases between them. Germline CDR1 reads SGHVS; CDR2 reads FNYEAQ. This CDR3 comprises 16 residues. Here the CDR3 DNA reads TGTGCCAGCAGCCTCCTTCCGGGACCGAACACCGGGGAGCTGTTTTTT. Translated, it gives CASSLLPGPNTGELFF.

V gene TRBV9 combines with J gene TRBJ2-5; D call uncertain. The CDR3 has 15 amino acids. Trimming took 0 bases from V and 2 from J, leaving 11 bases between them. From germline, CDR1 is SGDLS and CDR2 YYNGEE. CDR3 sequence (DNA): TGTGCCAGCAGCGTAGCGGTTTTACCGCAAGAGACCCAGTACTTC. Protein product: CASSVAVLPQETQYF. Using reference TRBV9 and TRBJ2-5 for the parts outside the CDR3, the full variable domain is DSGVTQTPKHLITATGQRVTLRCSPRSGDLSVYWYQQSLDQGLQFLIQYYNGEERAKGNILERFSAQQFPDLHSELNLSSLELGDSALYFCASSVAVLPQETQYFGPGTRLLVL.

CDR3 region: CASTQSGSSYEQYF. The DNA for the CDR3 is TGTGCCAGCACCCAAAGCGGGAGCTCCTACGAGCAGTACTTC. V gene TRBV6-6 combines with J gene TRBJ2-7; 8 nucleotides align to TRBD2. Germline loops: CDR1 MNHNY, CDR2 SVGAGI (reference sequence). V dropped 7 bases and J dropped 0; count of bases not matched to a gene: 5. CDR3 size: 14 residues.

The chain recombines TRBV27 with TRBJ1-1; 9 positions agree with TRBD1. J lost 6 bases, V lost 5 bases, and 13 bases had no gene match. From germline, CDR1 is MNHEY and CDR2 SMNVEV (reference sequence). This CDR3 spans 16 amino acids. CDR3 sequence (DNA): TGTGCCAGCAGTACAGGGTTCCCCTGGGACAGGGCTGAAGCTTTCTTT. Its translation: CASSTGFPWDRAEAFF.

V usage is TRBV7-2 and J usage is TRBJ2-5; D is undetermined. The V and J ends lost 2 bases and 5 bases respectively, with 12 bases between them. The CDR3 covers 14 residues. The V gene's germline CDR1 is SGHTA and CDR2 FQGNSA. This chain's CDR3 is CASSLRSQAETQYF. CDR3 bases: TGTGCCAGCAGCTTAAGGTCCCAGGCGGAGACCCAGTACTTC.

The CDR3 protein is CASSLVAGSGEYNEQFF. The CDR3 nucleotides are TGTGCCAGCAGCTTAGTGGCGGGTAGCGGAGAGTACAATGAGCAGTTCTTC. This chain joins TRBV11-2 and TRBJ2-1, with D perhaps matching TRBD2 (6 bases). The CDR3 covers 17 residues. CDR1 and CDR2 (germline): SGHAT, FQNNGV. V dropped 1 base and J dropped 4 bases, with 17 bases sitting between them.